The sequence of this T cell receptor beta chain was determined in a study of blood T cell repertoires in COVID-19. Looking at the study overall: PBMCs, B-cell-depleted T cells, or T cells provided the cDNA or gDNA that made up the material.

The protocol was immunoSEQ multiplex PCR, while the TCRdb copy is restricted to in-frame clones and leaves out a portion. The sample consists of about 90,000 clones, over 80% of them appearing once. After removal of 6 bases from V and 7 bases from J, the junction contained 9 bases not matched to a gene. The CDR3 is 15 amino acids. CDR1 is SGHTS and CDR2 is YDEGEE in the germline V gene. This clone has a handful of counts. This clonotype was obtained from a woman in her sixties with active COVID-19. The sample taken for sequencing was peripheral blood. This chain connects TRBV5-8 to TRBJ2-2, with 10 nucleotides matching TRBD1. The CDR3 reads CASKVLGQGIGELFF. The CDR3, as DNA: TGTGCCAGCAAAGTCCTGGGACAGGGGATCGGGGAGCTGTTTTTT.